The T cell receptor beta chain under discussion was sequenced for a study of OX40 agonist ivuxolimab in advanced cancers. Study-wide context: Given to patients was ivuxolimab, an agonistic anti-OX40 (CD134) antibody. Broader study findings: Some nonresponders additionally presented with little normalized T-cell clonal expansion.

About this clone itself: Its antigen is still unknown.

The germline V gene encodes CDR1 PRHDT and CDR2 FYEKMQ (reference sequence). This CDR3 contains 15 residues. The V segment lost 5 bases and the J segment 0 bases; nucleotides outside the gene matches: 4. Clones were sequenced by immunoSEQ multiplex PCR, and TCRdb holds only the in-frame ones, with some missing. The sample records under 60,000 clones, roughly 89% being singletons. The chain recombines TRBV13 with TRBJ2-7, with 10 nucleotides matching TRBD2. This specimen consisted of CD4+ or CD8+ T cells sorted from blood, obtained in a trial of the OX40 agonist ivuxolimab. This TCR came from an adult with an advanced solid tumor such as melanoma, head and neck, liver or kidney cancer. In DNA, the CDR3 is TGTGCCAGCAGCCATAGGACTAGCGGCTCCTACGAGCAGTACTTC. Amino acid sequence: CASSHRTSGSYEQYF.